Listed below are T cell receptor beta chains from one sample, sequenced in a study of T cell responses to AZD1222 COVID-19 vaccine. Data came from immunoSEQ multiplex PCR; TCRdb stores just in-frame clones and leaves some out. The sample lists 130,000 to 150,000 clones; roughly nine tenths were seen once. Here the sequenced sample was peripheral blood, taken on day 0 of AZD1222 vaccination. The source is an adult in good health. CDR3s include the opening cysteine and the closing phenylalanine or tryptophan. The order of the fields is J gene, V gene, D gene, clone size, CDR3 protein, CDR3 DNA. D genes are given only for firm matches. The size entry is marked missing in some rows and otherwise reads once, few, many or a size class.

j_gene: TRBJ2-6; v_gene: TRBV7-2; d_gene: -; abundance: once; CDR3aa: CASSLTRTGANVLTF; CDR3nt: TGTGCCAGCAGCTTAACGAGAACTGGGGCCAACGTCCTGACTTTC
j_gene: TRBJ1-5; v_gene: TRBV19; d_gene: -; abundance: -; CDR3aa: CASSGRPEGTGYSNQPQHF; CDR3nt: TGTGCCAGTAGTGGACGCCCAGAAGGGACGGGGTATAGCAATCAGCCCCAGCATTTT
j_gene: TRBJ1-1; v_gene: TRBV19; d_gene: TRBD1; abundance: -; CDR3aa: CASSPYRGLIDTEAFF; CDR3nt: TGTGCCAGTAGTCCTTACAGGGGTCTCATAGACACTGAAGCTTTCTTT
j_gene: TRBJ1-5; v_gene: TRBV19; d_gene: TRBD1; abundance: -; CDR3aa: CASSAGTGYQPQHF; CDR3nt: TGTGCCAGTAGTGCCGGGACAGGGTACCAGCCCCAGCATTTT
j_gene: TRBJ2-7; v_gene: TRBV7-2; d_gene: -; abundance: -; CDR3aa: CASSGRGTHEQYF; CDR3nt: TGTGCCAGCAGCGGTAGGGGGACCCACGAGCAGTACTTC
j_gene: TRBJ1-1; v_gene: TRBV5-1; d_gene: TRBD1; abundance: once; CDR3aa: CASSLLTGGHTEAFF; CDR3nt: TGCGCCAGCAGTTTATTGACAGGGGGCCACACTGAAGCTTTCTTT
j_gene: TRBJ2-1; v_gene: TRBV7-9; d_gene: TRBD2; abundance: -; CDR3aa: CASSPPSGSWGEQFF; CDR3nt: TGTGCCAGCAGCCCCCCTAGCGGAAGCTGGGGAGAGCAGTTCTTC
j_gene: TRBJ1-1; v_gene: TRBV21-1; d_gene: -; abundance: -; CDR3aa: CASSKGCDRVEAFF; CDR3nt: TGTGCCAGCAGCAAAGGTTGCGACAGGGTCGAAGCTTTCTTT
j_gene: TRBJ2-2; v_gene: TRBV27; d_gene: -; abundance: once; CDR3aa: CASRPGDFTGELFF; CDR3nt: TGTGCCAGCCGTCCAGGGGATTTCACCGGGGAGCTGTTTTTT
j_gene: TRBJ1-3; v_gene: TRBV27; d_gene: TRBD1; abundance: -; CDR3aa: CARGGGPAGNTIYF; CDR3nt: TGTGCCAGAGGAGGGGGCCCGGCGGGAAACACCATATATTTT
j_gene: TRBJ2-7; v_gene: TRBV28; d_gene: -; abundance: -; CDR3aa: CASSLVGVNEQYF; CDR3nt: TGTGCCAGCAGTTTAGTGGGAGTAAACGAGCAGTACTTC
j_gene: TRBJ2-7; v_gene: TRBV10-1; d_gene: TRBD1; abundance: -; CDR3aa: CAITGEFDLGILTKTGLSYEQYF; CDR3nt: TGCGCCATTACAGGGGAGTTTGACCTCGGGATTCTGACGAAGACAGGCCTCTCCTACGAGCAGTACTTC
j_gene: TRBJ2-5; v_gene: TRBV4-1; d_gene: TRBD2; abundance: -; CDR3aa: CASSHSPGLAGSKGRETQYF; CDR3nt: TGCGCCAGCAGCCATTCTCCCGGACTAGCGGGGAGCAAGGGGAGAGAGACCCAGTACTTC
j_gene: TRBJ2-3; v_gene: TRBV5-5; d_gene: -; abundance: -; CDR3aa: CASSFGEHQADTQYF; CDR3nt: TGTGCCAGCAGCTTCGGGGAACACCAAGCAGATACGCAGTATTTT
j_gene: TRBJ2-3; v_gene: TRBV10-2; d_gene: TRBD1; abundance: -; CDR3aa: CASGQGRTDTQYF; CDR3nt: TGCGCCAGCGGACAGGGGAGGACAGATACGCAGTATTTT
j_gene: TRBJ2-2; v_gene: TRBV12-3/TRBV12-4; d_gene: -; abundance: -; CDR3aa: CASAPLGTGELFF; CDR3nt: TGTGCCAGCGCCCCGCTGGGGACCGGGGAGCTGTTTTTT
j_gene: TRBJ2-2; v_gene: TRBV19; d_gene: -; abundance: -; CDR3aa: CASSMPPRGANTGELFF; CDR3nt: TGTGCCAGTAGTATGCCGCCGAGAGGGGCCAACACCGGGGAGCTGTTTTTT
j_gene: TRBJ1-2; v_gene: TRBV23-1; d_gene: -; abundance: -; CDR3aa: CASSQKPSNAGGRESYGYTF; CDR3nt: TGCGCCAGCAGTCAAAAACCCTCGAACGCGGGGGGACGGGAATCGTATGGCTACACCTTC
j_gene: TRBJ1-3; v_gene: TRBV6-5; d_gene: -; abundance: -; CDR3aa: CASSYGAGETGNTIYF; CDR3nt: TGTGCCAGCAGCTACGGGGCGGGGGAAACTGGAAACACCATATATTTT
j_gene: TRBJ1-1; v_gene: TRBV27; d_gene: TRBD1; abundance: -; CDR3aa: CASSLSTGVGNTEAFF; CDR3nt: TGTGCCAGCAGTTTATCGACAGGGGTGGGGAACACTGAAGCTTTCTTT
j_gene: TRBJ2-5; v_gene: TRBV5-6; d_gene: -; abundance: -; CDR3aa: CASSHLVGETQYF; CDR3nt: TGTGCCAGCAGCCACTTGGTGGGAGAGACCCAGTACTTC
j_gene: TRBJ2-5; v_gene: TRBV27; d_gene: TRBD2; abundance: -; CDR3aa: CASSPSSGEVQETQYF; CDR3nt: TGTGCCAGCAGCCCATCTAGCGGGGAGGTACAAGAGACCCAGTACTTC
j_gene: TRBJ2-1; v_gene: TRBV24-1; d_gene: TRBD2; abundance: -; CDR3aa: CATSGWTSPHEQFF; CDR3nt: TGTGCCACCAGTGGTTGGACTAGCCCTCATGAGCAGTTCTTC
j_gene: TRBJ1-1; v_gene: TRBV28; d_gene: -; abundance: -; CDR3aa: CASGKGPQPSLGTEAFF; CDR3nt: TGTGCCAGCGGAAAAGGTCCGCAACCCTCACTGGGCACTGAAGCTTTCTTT
j_gene: TRBJ1-6; v_gene: TRBV5-6; d_gene: TRBD1; abundance: -; CDR3aa: CASSLQGGQFHSPLHF; CDR3nt: TGTGCCAGCAGCCTACAGGGGGGTCAGTTCCATTCACCCCTCCACTTT
j_gene: TRBJ2-1; v_gene: TRBV11-2; d_gene: -; abundance: -; CDR3aa: CASSSLLAGEQFF; CDR3nt: TGTGCCAGCAGCTCCCTACTAGCAGGTGAGCAGTTCTTC
j_gene: TRBJ1-5; v_gene: TRBV19; d_gene: TRBD1; abundance: -; CDR3aa: CASKLRQGNVQPQHF; CDR3nt: TGTGCCAGTAAATTGAGACAGGGGAACGTTCAGCCCCAGCATTTT
j_gene: TRBJ2-7; v_gene: TRBV23-1; d_gene: TRBD1; abundance: -; CDR3aa: CASSQSRTGISYEQYF; CDR3nt: TGCGCCAGCAGTCAATCCCGGACAGGGATTTCCTACGAGCAGTACTTC
j_gene: TRBJ2-3; v_gene: TRBV7-9; d_gene: -; abundance: -; CDR3aa: CASSPRQVKGDTQYF; CDR3nt: TGTGCCAGCAGCCCCCGACAGGTCAAGGGTGATACGCAGTATTTT
j_gene: TRBJ2-1; v_gene: TRBV19; d_gene: -; abundance: -; CDR3aa: CASSIFRRALNEQFF; CDR3nt: TGTGCCAGTAGTATTTTCCGGAGGGCTCTTAATGAGCAGTTCTTC
j_gene: TRBJ1-2; v_gene: TRBV9; d_gene: -; abundance: -; CDR3aa: CASKRGAGYTF; CDR3nt: TGTGCCAGCAAGAGAGGGGCTGGCTACACCTTC
j_gene: TRBJ2-7; v_gene: TRBV15; d_gene: TRBD1; abundance: -; CDR3aa: CATSTGTGENEQYF; CDR3nt: TGTGCCACCAGCACCGGAACAGGGGAGAACGAGCAGTACTTC
j_gene: TRBJ1-5; v_gene: TRBV7-2; d_gene: -; abundance: -; CDR3aa: CASSSGGRDQPQHF; CDR3nt: TGTGCCAGCAGCTCGGGGGGTCGGGATCAGCCCCAGCATTTT
j_gene: TRBJ2-6; v_gene: TRBV7-2; d_gene: -; abundance: once; CDR3aa: CASSLNRVGGYSGANVLTF; CDR3nt: TGTGCCAGCAGCTTAAATCGGGTCGGGGGCTACTCTGGGGCCAACGTCCTGACTTTC
j_gene: TRBJ2-1; v_gene: TRBV7-9; d_gene: -; abundance: -; CDR3aa: CASSLLSTPSYNEQFF; CDR3nt: TGTGCCAGCAGCTTACTTTCGACACCCTCCTACAATGAGCAGTTCTTC
j_gene: TRBJ2-1; v_gene: TRBV11-3; d_gene: TRBD1; abundance: -; CDR3aa: CASSLVSAGGSEQFF; CDR3nt: TGTGCCAGCAGCTTAGTTTCGGCAGGGGGCAGTGAGCAGTTCTTC
j_gene: TRBJ1-3; v_gene: TRBV10-2; d_gene: -; abundance: -; CDR3aa: CASSGGGHGNTIYF; CDR3nt: TGCGCCAGCAGTGGGGGTGGTCATGGAAACACCATATATTTT
j_gene: TRBJ1-2; v_gene: TRBV9; d_gene: -; abundance: -; CDR3aa: CASSGYGKDYGYTF; CDR3nt: TGTGCCAGCAGCGGCTACGGGAAAGACTATGGCTACACCTTC
j_gene: TRBJ2-1; v_gene: TRBV28; d_gene: TRBD2; abundance: -; CDR3aa: CASSRPGTSGRRAYNEQFF; CDR3nt: TGTGCCAGCAGCCGACCCGGGACTAGCGGGAGGAGGGCCTACAATGAGCAGTTCTTC